This T cell receptor beta chain was obtained from a study of response to subunit inactivated influenza vaccine. Overall study results and limits: A suggestion made by the authors is that each seasonal influenza vaccination recruits few new T cells.

Details on this clonotype: The antigen remains unidentified.

Trimming stripped 1 base from V and 0 bases from J, with 5 bases between. The germline CDR1 and CDR2 sequences are SQVTM and ANQGSEA. This CDR3 contains 13 residues. Each CDR3 protein gets one entry after TCRdb re-called the RT-PCR reads with MiXCR. The repertoire includes about 520,000 distinct CDR3 sequences, 25% of them detected once, and 1.5% to 2% sits in the top ten. The TCR originated in a man in his fifties or sixties who received an inactivated influenza vaccine. The rearrangement links TRBV29-1 to TRBJ2-3; tentative D call: TRBD2 (5 bases). Sequenced material: CD4+ T cells sorted from PBMCs, taken 5 days after vaccination. This CDR3 reads CSVEGESTDTQYF. In nucleotides, the CDR3 is TGCAGCGTTGAAGGGGAGAGCACAGATACGCAGTATTTT.